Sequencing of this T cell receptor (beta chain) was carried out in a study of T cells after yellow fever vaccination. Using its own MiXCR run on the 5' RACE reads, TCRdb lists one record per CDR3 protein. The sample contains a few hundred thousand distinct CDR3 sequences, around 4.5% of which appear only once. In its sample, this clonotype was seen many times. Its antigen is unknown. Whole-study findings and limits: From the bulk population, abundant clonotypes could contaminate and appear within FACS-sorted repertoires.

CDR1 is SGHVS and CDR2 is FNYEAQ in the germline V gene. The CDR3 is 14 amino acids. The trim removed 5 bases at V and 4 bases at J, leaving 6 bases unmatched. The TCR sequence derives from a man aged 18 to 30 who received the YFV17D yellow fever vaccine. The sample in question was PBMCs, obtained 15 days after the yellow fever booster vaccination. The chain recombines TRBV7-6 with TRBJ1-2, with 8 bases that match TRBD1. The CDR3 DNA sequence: TGTGCCAGCAGCCCAGCAGGGGGCGGCTATGGCTACACCTTC. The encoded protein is CASSPAGGGYGYTF.